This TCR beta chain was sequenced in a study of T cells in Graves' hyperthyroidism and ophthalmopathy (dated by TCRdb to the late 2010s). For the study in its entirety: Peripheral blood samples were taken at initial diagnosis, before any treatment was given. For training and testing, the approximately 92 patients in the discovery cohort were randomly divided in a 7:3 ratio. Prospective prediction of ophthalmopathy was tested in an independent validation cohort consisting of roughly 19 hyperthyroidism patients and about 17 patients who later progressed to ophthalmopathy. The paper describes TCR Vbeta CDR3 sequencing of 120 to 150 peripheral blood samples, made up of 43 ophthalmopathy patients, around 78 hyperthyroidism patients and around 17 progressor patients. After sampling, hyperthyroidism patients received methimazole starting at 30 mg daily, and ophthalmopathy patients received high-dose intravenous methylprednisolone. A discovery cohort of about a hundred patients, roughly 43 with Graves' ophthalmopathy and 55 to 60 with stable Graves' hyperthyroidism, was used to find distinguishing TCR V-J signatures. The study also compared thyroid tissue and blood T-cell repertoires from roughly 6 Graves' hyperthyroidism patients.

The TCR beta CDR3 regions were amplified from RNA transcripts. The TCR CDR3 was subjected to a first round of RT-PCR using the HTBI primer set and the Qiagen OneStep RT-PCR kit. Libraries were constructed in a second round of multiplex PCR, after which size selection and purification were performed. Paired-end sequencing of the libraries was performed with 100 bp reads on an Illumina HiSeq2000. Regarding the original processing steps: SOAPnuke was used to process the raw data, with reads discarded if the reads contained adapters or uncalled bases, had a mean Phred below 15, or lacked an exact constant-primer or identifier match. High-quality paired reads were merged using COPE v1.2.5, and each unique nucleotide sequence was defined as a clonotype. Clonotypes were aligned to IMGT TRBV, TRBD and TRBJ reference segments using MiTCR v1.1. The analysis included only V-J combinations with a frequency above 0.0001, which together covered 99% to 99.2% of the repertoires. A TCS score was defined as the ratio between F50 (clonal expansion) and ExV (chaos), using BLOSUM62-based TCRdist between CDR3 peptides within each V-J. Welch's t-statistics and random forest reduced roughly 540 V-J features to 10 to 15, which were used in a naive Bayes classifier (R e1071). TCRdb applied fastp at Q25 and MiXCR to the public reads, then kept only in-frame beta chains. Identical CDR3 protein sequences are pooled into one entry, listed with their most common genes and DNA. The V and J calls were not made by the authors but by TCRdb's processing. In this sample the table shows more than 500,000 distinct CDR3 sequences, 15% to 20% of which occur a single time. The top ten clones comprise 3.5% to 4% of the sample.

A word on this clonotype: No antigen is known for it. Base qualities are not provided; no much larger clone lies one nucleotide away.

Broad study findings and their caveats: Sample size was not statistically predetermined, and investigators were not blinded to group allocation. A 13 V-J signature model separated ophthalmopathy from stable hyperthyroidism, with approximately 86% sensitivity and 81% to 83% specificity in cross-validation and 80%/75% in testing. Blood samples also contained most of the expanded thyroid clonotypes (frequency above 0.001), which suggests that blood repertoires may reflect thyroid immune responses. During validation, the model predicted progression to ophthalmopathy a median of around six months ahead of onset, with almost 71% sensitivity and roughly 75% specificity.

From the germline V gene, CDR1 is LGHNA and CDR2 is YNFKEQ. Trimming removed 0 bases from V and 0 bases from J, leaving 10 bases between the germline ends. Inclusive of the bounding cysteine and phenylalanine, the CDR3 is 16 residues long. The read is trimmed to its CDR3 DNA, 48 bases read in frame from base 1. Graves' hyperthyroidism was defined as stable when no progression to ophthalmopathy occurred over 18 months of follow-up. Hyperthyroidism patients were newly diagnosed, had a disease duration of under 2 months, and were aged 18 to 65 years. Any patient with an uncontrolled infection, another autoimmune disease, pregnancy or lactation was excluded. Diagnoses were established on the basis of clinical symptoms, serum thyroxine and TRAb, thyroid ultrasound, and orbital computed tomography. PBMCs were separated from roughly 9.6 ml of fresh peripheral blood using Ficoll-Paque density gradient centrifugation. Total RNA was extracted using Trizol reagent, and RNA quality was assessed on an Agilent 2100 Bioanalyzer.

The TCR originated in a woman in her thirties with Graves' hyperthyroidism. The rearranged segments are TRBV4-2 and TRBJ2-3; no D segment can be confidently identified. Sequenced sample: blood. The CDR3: CASSQDLASSTDTQYF. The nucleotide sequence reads TGTGCCAGCAGCCAAGACTTGGCGTCTAGCACAGATACGCAGTATTTT.